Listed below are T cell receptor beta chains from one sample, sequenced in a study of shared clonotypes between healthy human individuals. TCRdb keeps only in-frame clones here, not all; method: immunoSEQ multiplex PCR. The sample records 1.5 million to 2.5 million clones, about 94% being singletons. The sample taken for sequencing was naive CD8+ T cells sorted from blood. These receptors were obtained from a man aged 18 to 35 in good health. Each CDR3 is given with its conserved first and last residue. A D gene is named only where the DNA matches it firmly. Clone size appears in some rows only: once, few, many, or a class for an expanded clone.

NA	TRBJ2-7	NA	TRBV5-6	CASSLGGDEQYF	TGTGCCAGCAGCTTGGGCGGTGACGAGCAGTACTTC
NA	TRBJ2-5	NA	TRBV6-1	CASSEVVRETQYF	TGTGCCAGCAGTGAAGTGGTCAGAGAGACCCAGTACTTC
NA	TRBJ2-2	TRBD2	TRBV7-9	CASSQGLAGGPNTGELFF	TGTGCCAGCAGCCAAGGGCTAGCGGGAGGCCCGAACACCGGGGAGCTGTTTTTT
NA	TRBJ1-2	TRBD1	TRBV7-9	CASSTGGPYGYTF	TGTGCCAGCAGTACAGGGGGTCCCTATGGCTACACCTTC
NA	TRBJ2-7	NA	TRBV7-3	CASSLTDSYEQYF	TGTGCCAGCAGCTTAACGGATTCCTACGAGCAGTACTTC
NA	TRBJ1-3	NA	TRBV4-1	CASSQEGRIEENTIYF	TGCGCCAGCAGCCAAGAAGGGCGTATAGAGGAAAACACCATATATTTT
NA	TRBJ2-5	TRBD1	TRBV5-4	CASSLDRGQETQYF	TGTGCCAGCAGCTTGGACAGGGGCCAAGAGACCCAGTACTTC
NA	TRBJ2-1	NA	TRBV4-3	CASSQDTGASSYNEQFF	TGCGCCAGCAGCCAAGATACCGGGGCTAGCTCCTACAATGAGCAGTTCTTC
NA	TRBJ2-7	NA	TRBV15	CATSRGAAGGIGYEQYF	TGTGCCACCAGCAGAGGGGCGGCCGGCGGGATCGGCTACGAGCAGTACTTC
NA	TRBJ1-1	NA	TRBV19	CATRVDGNTEAFF	TGTGCCACCAGGGTAGACGGGAACACTGAAGCTTTCTTT
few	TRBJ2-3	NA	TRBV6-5	CASSNTGPDTQYF	TGTGCCAGCAGCAATACAGGGCCAGATACGCAGTATTTT
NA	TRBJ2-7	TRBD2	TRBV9	CASSVGLAERSYEQYF	TGTGCCAGCAGCGTAGGACTAGCGGAGCGGTCCTACGAGCAGTACTTC
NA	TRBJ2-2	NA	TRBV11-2	CASSFGSAGELFF	TGTGCCAGCAGCTTTGGTTCGGCCGGGGAGCTGTTTTTT
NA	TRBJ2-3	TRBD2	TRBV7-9	CASSSNRAGGGDTQYF	TGTGCCAGCAGCTCCAATAGAGCGGGGGGAGGAGATACGCAGTATTTT
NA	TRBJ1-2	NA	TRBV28	CASSPLGDLSYGYTF	TGTGCCAGCAGTCCCCTAGGGGATTTGAGCTATGGCTACACCTTC
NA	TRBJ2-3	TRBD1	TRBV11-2	CASSSGQGATDTQYF	TGTGCCAGCAGCTCGGGACAGGGGGCAACGGATACGCAGTATTTT
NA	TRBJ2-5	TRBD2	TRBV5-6	CASSNSGGGEETQYF	TGTGCCAGCAGCAACAGCGGCGGGGGGGAAGAGACCCAGTACTTC
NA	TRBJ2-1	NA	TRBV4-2	CASSQGTTLDEQFF	TGTGCCAGCAGCCAAGGGACTACCCTAGATGAGCAGTTCTTC
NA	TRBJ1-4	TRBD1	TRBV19	CASSIVVGRGSSNEKLFF	TGTGCCAGTAGTATAGTAGTCGGCAGGGGGTCATCTAATGAAAAACTGTTTTTT
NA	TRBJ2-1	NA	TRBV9	CASSGSGALEEQFF	TGTGCCAGCAGCGGTTCCGGGGCCCTGGAGGAGCAGTTCTTC
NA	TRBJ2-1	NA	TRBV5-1	CASSLVSSSYYNEQFF	TGCGCCAGCAGCTTGGTTTCGAGCAGCTACTACAATGAGCAGTTCTTC
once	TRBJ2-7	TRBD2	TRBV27	CASSPGRIHEQYF	TGTGCCAGCTCTCCCGGGAGGATTCACGAGCAGTACTTC
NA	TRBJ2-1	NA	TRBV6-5	CASSYSQGNNEQFF	TGTGCCAGCAGTTACTCGCAGGGGAACAATGAGCAGTTCTTC
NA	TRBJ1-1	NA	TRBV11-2	CASSLEGGEAFF	TGTGCCAGCAGCTTAGAAGGAGGTGAAGCTTTCTTT
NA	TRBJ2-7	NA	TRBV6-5	CASSYGPVYEQYF	TGTGCCAGCAGTTACGGGCCAGTCTACGAGCAGTACTTC
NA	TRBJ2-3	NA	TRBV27	CASSVSAVGGTDTQYF	TGTGCCAGCAGTGTATCAGCGGTAGGGGGCACAGATACGCAGTATTTT
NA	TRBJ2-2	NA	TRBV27	CAAAWSDTGELFF	TGTGCCGCCGCGTGGTCAGACACCGGGGAGCTGTTTTTT
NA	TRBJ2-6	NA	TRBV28	CASSSAGDSNSGANVLTF	TGTGCCAGCAGTTCCGCAGGGGACTCCAACTCTGGGGCCAACGTCCTGACTTTC
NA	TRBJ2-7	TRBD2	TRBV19	CASSFSGRASHEQYF	TGTGCCAGTAGTTTCAGCGGGAGGGCCTCGCACGAGCAGTACTTC
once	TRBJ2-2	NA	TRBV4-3	CASSLNTGEGAGELFF	TGCGCCAGCAGCCTAAACACAGGGGAGGGCGCCGGGGAGCTGTTTTTT
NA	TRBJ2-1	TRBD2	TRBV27	CASWTSGSTEQFF	TGTGCCAGCTGGACTAGCGGGAGCACTGAGCAGTTCTTC
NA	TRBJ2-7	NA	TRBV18	CASSPGHEQYF	TGTGCCAGCTCACCGGGGCATGAGCAGTACTTC
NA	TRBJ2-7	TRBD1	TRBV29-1	CSVLRTGAYEQYF	TGCAGCGTTCTGAGGACAGGAGCCTACGAGCAGTACTTC
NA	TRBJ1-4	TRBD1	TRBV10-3	CAISDAGQMEEKLFF	TGTGCCATCAGTGACGCGGGACAGATGGAGGAAAAACTGTTTTTT
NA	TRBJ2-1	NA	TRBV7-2	CASSFSHYNEQFF	TGTGCCAGCAGCTTTTCCCATTACAATGAGCAGTTCTTC
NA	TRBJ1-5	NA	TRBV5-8	CASSLFVHSNQPQHF	TGTGCCAGCAGCTTATTCGTCCATAGCAATCAGCCCCAGCATTTT
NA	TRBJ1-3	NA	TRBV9	CASSRNSGNTIYF	TGTGCCAGCAGCCGGAATTCTGGAAACACCATATATTTT
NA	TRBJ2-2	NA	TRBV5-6	CASSLEARNTGELFF	TGTGCCAGCAGCCTGGAGGCTAGGAACACCGGGGAGCTGTTTTTT
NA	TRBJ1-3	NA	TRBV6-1	CASSGLSASSGNTIYF	TGTGCCAGCAGTGGATTGTCAGCTAGCTCTGGAAACACCATATATTTT
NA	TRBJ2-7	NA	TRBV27	CASSPDYREYYEQYF	TGTGCCAGCAGCCCCGATTACAGGGAATACTACGAGCAGTACTTC
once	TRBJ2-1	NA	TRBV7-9	CASSWVSAGDEQFF	TGTGCCAGCAGCTGGGTCTCTGCTGGCGATGAGCAGTTCTTC
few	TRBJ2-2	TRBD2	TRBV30	CAWTASGNTGELFF	TGTGCCTGGACGGCTAGCGGGAACACCGGGGAGCTGTTTTTT
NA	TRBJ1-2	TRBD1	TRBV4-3	CASSQVFRGEGYTF	TGCGCCAGCAGCCAAGTTTTCAGGGGGGAAGGCTACACCTTC
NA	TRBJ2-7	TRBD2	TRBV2	CASSVEREGSYEQYF	TGTGCCAGCAGTGTAGAGCGGGAGGGGTCCTACGAGCAGTACTTC
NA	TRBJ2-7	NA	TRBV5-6	CASSLQGPYYEQYF	TGTGCCAGCAGCTTGCAGGGACCGTACTACGAGCAGTACTTC
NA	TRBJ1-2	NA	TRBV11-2	CASSLDGQYGYTF	TGTGCCAGCAGCTTAGATGGGCAATATGGCTACACCTTC
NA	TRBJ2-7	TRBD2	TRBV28	CASSLKREGHYEQYF	TGTGCCAGCAGTCTCAAGCGGGAGGGCCACTACGAGCAGTACTTC
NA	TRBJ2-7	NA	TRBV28	CASSSLGSQGEQYF	TGTGCCAGCAGTAGTTTAGGGTCTCAAGGCGAGCAGTACTTC
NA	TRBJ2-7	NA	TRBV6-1	CASTFSQAEQYF	TGTGCCAGCACTTTTTCCCAAGCGGAGCAGTACTTC
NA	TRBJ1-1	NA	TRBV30	CAWSAKTGLSPLNTEAFF	TGTGCCTGGAGTGCTAAGACAGGCTTAAGCCCATTGAACACTGAAGCTTTCTTT
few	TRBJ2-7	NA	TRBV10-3	CATGEAPKGSYEQYF	TGTGCCACAGGAGAGGCCCCTAAGGGGTCCTACGAGCAGTACTTC